These 16 T cell receptor beta chains share one sample of origin, sequenced in a study of blood T cell repertoires in COVID-19. The repertoire was sequenced with immunoSEQ multiplex PCR; TCRdb's copy has only in-frame clones and lacks some. The table has roughly 140,000 clones, roughly 81% seen once; the top ten hold roughly 8.3%. Input material: peripheral blood. These receptor sequences come from a woman in her fifties or sixties with COVID-19, enrolled during active disease.

This chain uses TRBV9 with TRBJ1-4; D is possibly TRBD1 (5 bases). Trimming took off 0 bases at V and 5 bases at J, with 11 bases between the two ends. The CDR3 length is 15 residues. From germline, CDR1 is SGDLS and CDR2 YYNGEE. The CDR3 here is CASSVGWGMNEKLFF. CDR3 sequence (DNA): TGTGCCAGCAGCGTAGGGTGGGGCATGAATGAAAAACTGTTTTTT.

The rearrangement links TRBV5-1 to TRBJ1-2, with 12 bases identical to TRBD1. The CDR3 totals 16 residues. Per germline, CDR1 SGHRS and CDR2 YFSETQ. Trimming took 4 bases from V and 2 from J; bases not matched to a gene: 6. In nucleotides, the CDR3 is TGCGCCAGCAGCCACGGGACAGGGGGCTTAAACTATGGCTACACCTTC. This gives the protein CASSHGTGGLNYGYTF.

The genes are TRBV18 and TRBJ1-5, with TRBD1 identical over 7 bases. V lost 6 bases and J lost 2; bases outside the gene matches: 7. This CDR3 is built from 15 residues. CDR1 is KGHSH and CDR2 is LQKENI in the germline V gene. CDR3 sequence reads: CASSLTGQGNQPQHF. The DNA for the CDR3 is TGTGCCAGCTCCCTAACAGGACAGGGCAATCAGCCCCAGCATTTT.

This chain joins TRBV2 and TRBJ1-1; D is ambiguous. This CDR3 spans 12 amino acids. Trimming shortened V by 4 bases and J by 5 bases, and 8 bases separated the two germline ends. Germline V gene data show CDR1 as SNHLY and CDR2 as FYNNEI. The CDR3 sequence: CASSGGRTEAFF. In nucleotides, the CDR3 is TGTGCCAGCAGTGGAGGTCGAACTGAAGCTTTCTTT.

V gene TRBV30 combines with J gene TRBJ2-3; 8 bases fit TRBD1. Germline CDR1 is GTSNPN and CDR2 is SVGIG (reference sequence). This CDR3 has 17 amino acids. V lost 3 bases and J lost 1; bases outside the gene matches: 12. CDR3 DNA sequence: TGTGCCTGGAGGGGCCTAGTAGAGGACAGGGGCACAGATACGCAGTATTTT. It is translated as CAWRGLVEDRGTDTQYF.

This clone was recorded once. This chain joins TRBV7-6 and TRBJ2-1; D is possibly TRBD2 (7 bases). Germline CDR1 reads SGHVS; CDR2 reads FNYEAQ. V was pared by 5 bases and J by 7 bases, with 24 bases between. The CDR3 is 17 residues long. CDR3 bases: TGTGCCAGCAGCCCACCGGGGGGCCTAGCGGAGGGAAATGAGCAGTTCTTC. This translates into CASSPPGGLAEGNEQFF.

This chain links TRBV5-6 with TRBJ2-3; 11 nucleotides match TRBD2. The V gene's germline CDR1 is SGHDT and CDR2 YYEEEE. This CDR3 has 16 residues. The V gene end was trimmed by 0 bases and the J gene end by 2 bases; junction bases not matched to a gene: 2. The CDR3 DNA sequence: TGTGCCAGCAGCTTGGTACTAGCGGGAGCCACAGATACGCAGTATTTT. Its protein product is CASSLVLAGATDTQYF.

This chain joins TRBV15 and TRBJ1-2; no firm D call. The V gene's germline CDR1 is LNHNV and CDR2 YYDKDF (reference sequence). This CDR3 spans 15 amino acids. Trimming removed 5 bases at V and 4 bases at J, with 17 bases between. For the CDR3, the DNA is TGTGCCACCAGCGACACCGGATCCCGGTCCTATGGCTACACCTTC. Its translation: CATSDTGSRSYGYTF.

The chain recombines TRBV10-3 with TRBJ1-4; no reliable D call. V dropped 0 bases and J dropped 8 bases, with 7 bases sitting between them. The CDR3 has 13 residues. Germline V gives CDR1 ENHRY, CDR2 SYGVKD. The CDR3 loop reads CAISESGGEKLFF. The CDR3 nucleotides read TGTGCCATCAGTGAGTCAGGAGGGGAAAAACTGTTTTTT.

This clone has a handful of counts. The chain uses TRBV6-6 and TRBJ2-5, with a tentative D call TRBD1 (6 bases). Germline-derived CDR1 and CDR2 are MNHNY and SVGAGI (reference sequence). The CDR3 is made up of 14 amino acids. With 6 bases removed from V and 2 bases from J, the gap between germline ends came to 13 bases. This chain's CDR3 is CASREYQGQETQYF. The DNA of the CDR3 is TGTGCCAGCAGAGAGTACCAGGGGCAAGAGACCCAGTACTTC.

The genes are TRBV10-3 and TRBJ2-1; tentative D call: TRBD2 (6 bases). The V end was cut by 8 bases, the J end by 5 bases, with 10 bases between. Looked up from germline, CDR1 is ENHRY and CDR2 is SYGVKD. The CDR3 has 12 amino acids. The CDR3 reads CAIGRQNNEQFF. CDR3 in DNA: TGTGCCATCGGGAGGCAAAACAATGAGCAGTTCTTC.

Remarks on this clone: This CDR3 is also generated by other DNA sequences in the sample. The chain recombines TRBV5-1 with TRBJ1-5, with D possibly TRBD1 on 6 matching bases. CDR3 length equals 15 residues. The germline V and J ends were trimmed by 0 bases and 2 bases, with 9 bases remaining between them. Germline values: CDR1 SGHRS, CDR2 YFSETQ. The CDR3 nucleotides read TGCGCCAGCAGCTTGGAAGGGGGACGCAATCAGCCCCAGCATTTT. It specifies CASSLEGGRNQPQHF.

A single count supports this clone. The chain recombines TRBV14 with TRBJ1-6; no reliable D call. In germline, CDR1 is SGHDN, CDR2 FVKESK. V shed 3 bases and J shed 9 bases, with 12 bases lying between them. This CDR3 spans 14 amino acids. CDR3 DNA: TGTGCCAGCAGCCATCCCGGGGTCGGTTCACCCCTCCACTTT. Translated, it gives CASSHPGVGSPLHF.

This clone was recorded only once. The J gene is TRBJ2-7, the V gene TRBV3-1 (or the pseudogene TRBV3-2); tentative D call: TRBD2 (6 bases). Germline V gene lookup returns CDR1 LGHDT and CDR2 YNNKEL (reference sequence). Trimming took 2 bases from V and 9 from J, leaving 23 bases between them. The CDR3 has 16 residues. The CDR3 region has the DNA TGTGCCAGCAGCCAATCCCCCAGAAGGGGCGGGGTGCGGCAGTACGTC. It is translated as CASSQSPRRGGVRQYV.

V and J are TRBV3-1 (or the pseudogene TRBV3-2) and TRBJ1-2; tentative D call: TRBD1 (5 bases). Between the trimmed V and J ends, which lost 0 bases and 8 bases, there was a span of 7 bases. The CDR3 extends over 12 amino acids. The germline CDR1 and CDR2 sequences are LGHDT and YNNKEL (reference sequence). DNA of the CDR3: TGTGCCAGCAGCCAAGAGGGGGGAGGCTACACCTTC. Its protein is CASSQEGGGYTF.

This chain uses TRBV6-5 with TRBJ2-2, with a tentative D call TRBD2 (5 bases). This CDR3 has 13 residues. Between the trimmed V and J ends, which lost 6 bases and 4 bases, there was a span of 9 bases. The germline gives CDR1 MNHEY, CDR2 SVGAGI. Here the CDR3 DNA reads TGTGCCAGCAGGCCAACTAGCACCGGGGAGCTGTTTTTT. It is translated as CASRPTSTGELFF.